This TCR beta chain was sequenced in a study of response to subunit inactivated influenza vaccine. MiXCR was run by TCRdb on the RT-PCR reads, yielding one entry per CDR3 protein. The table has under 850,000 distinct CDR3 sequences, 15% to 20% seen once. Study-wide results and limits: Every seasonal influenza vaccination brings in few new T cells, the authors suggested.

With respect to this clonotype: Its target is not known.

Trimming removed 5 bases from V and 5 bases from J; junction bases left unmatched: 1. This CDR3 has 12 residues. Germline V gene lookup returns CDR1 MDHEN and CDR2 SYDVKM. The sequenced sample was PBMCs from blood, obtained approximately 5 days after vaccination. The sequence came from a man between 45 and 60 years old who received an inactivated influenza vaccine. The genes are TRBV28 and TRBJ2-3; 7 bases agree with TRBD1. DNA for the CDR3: TGTGCCAGCAGTAGGGGGCAAGATACGCAGTATTTT. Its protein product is CASSRGQDTQYF.